A single sample is the source of the 3 T cell receptor beta chains below, sequenced in a study of post-analysis software for immune sequencing data. General study points: Patients had higher frequencies than controls of four to six TRBV segments, including TRBV5-6, TRBV5-1 and TRBV20-1.

For these receptors, no antigen is known. TCR beta cDNA libraries had unique molecular identifiers. TCRdb reanalysed the PCR reads using MiXCR and keeps one entry per CDR3 protein. The table lists around 190,000 distinct CDR3 sequences, 25% to 35% of them singletons. The sequencing sample was made of blood. The receptors stem from a girl aged 2 to 17 with multiple sclerosis.

The rearrangement uses TRBV20-1 and TRBJ1-4; D gene uncertain. The length of the CDR3 is 11 residues. Trimming cost V 5 bases and J 7 bases, with 8 bases left between them. Germline V gene lookup returns CDR1 DFQATT and CDR2 SNEGSKA (reference sequence). The CDR3 is CSAVVGEKLFF. In DNA form, the CDR3 reads TGCAGTGCTGTAGTGGGTGAAAAACTGTTTTTT.

The rearrangement joins TRBV20-1 to TRBJ2-1; 12 positions agree with TRBD2. This CDR3 contains 14 residues. The germline gives CDR1 DFQATT, CDR2 SNEGSKA (reference sequence). The V and J ends lost 5 bases and 10 bases, in that order; junction bases with no gene match: 9. The CDR3 coding sequence is TGCAGTGCTTCGCCGGGGCTAGCGGGGGGGGAGCAGTTCTTC. This encodes CSASPGLAGGEQFF.

This rearrangement joins TRBV20-1 to TRBJ2-7, with D possibly TRBD2 on 6 matching bases. The DNA end lines up better with TRBJ2-5; the J call may be wrong. The CDR3 has 15 residues. From germline, CDR1 is DFQATT and CDR2 SNEGSKA (reference sequence). In nucleotides, the CDR3 is TGCAGTGCTAGCCCCCCTAGTGGGGGGTTAAAGACCCAGTACTTC. Its protein product is CSASPPSGGLKTQYF.